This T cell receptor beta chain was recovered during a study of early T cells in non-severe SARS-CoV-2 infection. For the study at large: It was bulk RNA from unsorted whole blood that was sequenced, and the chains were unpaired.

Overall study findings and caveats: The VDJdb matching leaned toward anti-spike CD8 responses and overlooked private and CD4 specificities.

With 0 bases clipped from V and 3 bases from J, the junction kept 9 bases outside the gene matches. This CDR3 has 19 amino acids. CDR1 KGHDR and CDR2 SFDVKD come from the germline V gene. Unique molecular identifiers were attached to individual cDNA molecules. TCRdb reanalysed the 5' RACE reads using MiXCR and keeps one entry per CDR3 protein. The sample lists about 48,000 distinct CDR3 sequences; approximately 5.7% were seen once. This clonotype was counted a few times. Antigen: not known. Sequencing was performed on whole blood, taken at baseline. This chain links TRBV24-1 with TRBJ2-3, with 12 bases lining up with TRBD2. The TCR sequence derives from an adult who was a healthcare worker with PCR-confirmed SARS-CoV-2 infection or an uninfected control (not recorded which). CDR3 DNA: TGTGCCACCAGTGATTTGAAGAATGGACTAGCGGGGAGGACAGATACGCAGTATTTT. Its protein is CATSDLKNGLAGRTDTQYF.